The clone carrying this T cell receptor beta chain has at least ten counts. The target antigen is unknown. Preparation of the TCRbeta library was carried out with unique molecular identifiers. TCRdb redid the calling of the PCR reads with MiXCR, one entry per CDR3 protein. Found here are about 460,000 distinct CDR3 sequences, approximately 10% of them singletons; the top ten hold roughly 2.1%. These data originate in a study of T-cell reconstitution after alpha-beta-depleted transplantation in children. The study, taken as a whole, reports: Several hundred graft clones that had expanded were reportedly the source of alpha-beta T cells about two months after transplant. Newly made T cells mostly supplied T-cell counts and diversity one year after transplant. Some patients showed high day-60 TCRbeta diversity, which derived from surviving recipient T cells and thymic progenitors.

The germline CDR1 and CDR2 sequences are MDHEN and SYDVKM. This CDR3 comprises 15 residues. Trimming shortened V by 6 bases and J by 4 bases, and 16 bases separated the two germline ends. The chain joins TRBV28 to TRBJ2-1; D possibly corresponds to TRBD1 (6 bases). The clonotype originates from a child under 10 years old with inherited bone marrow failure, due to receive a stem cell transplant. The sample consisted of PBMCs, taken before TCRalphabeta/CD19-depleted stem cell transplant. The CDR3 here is CASSIGGLVYNEQFF. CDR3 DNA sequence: TGTGCCAGCAGCATAGGGGGTTTGGTTTACAATGAGCAGTTCTTC.